This TCR beta chain was sequenced for a study of blood T cells in healthy people across ages. A sample-barcoded 5' primer and a J-beta primer mix were used in a second PCR of roughly 6 to 12 cycles. A tag from a template-switch adaptor with 12 random nucleotides marked each cDNA molecule. Any given sample supplied a minimum of 3 million CDR3-containing paired-end reads. One entry per CDR3 protein, called by TCRdb with MiXCR from the 5' RACE reads. Seen here are 1.8 million or so distinct CDR3 sequences, about 39% observed once, and the top ten hold around 23%. The CDR3 has 15 amino acids. Trimming stripped 0 bases from V and 0 bases from J, with 9 bases between. Germline assignment: CDR1 ENHRY and CDR2 SYGVKD. There were healthy Caucasian individuals from Russia, aged about 6 to 100, serving as donors.

The source of this sequence is a human donor in good health. This chain joins TRBV10-3 and TRBJ2-7, with D uncertain. Material: blood. This CDR3 reads CAISESGPPSYEQYF. CDR3 DNA sequence: TGTGCCATCAGTGAGTCCGGACCCCCCTCCTACGAGCAGTACTTC.